This entry concerns a single TCR beta chain. 5'RACE with constant-segment primers yielded barcoded, UMI-tagged TCR alpha and TCR beta cDNA libraries. Each CDR3 protein is one row after TCRdb ran MiXCR on the 5' RACE reads. The sample carries over 300,000 distinct CDR3 sequences, around a fifth recorded once. These data are taken from a study of T-cell memory formation after mild COVID-19. This CDR3 is 15 amino acids long. Trimming shortened V by 2 bases and J by 3 bases, and 8 bases separated the two germline ends. Germline assignment: CDR1 MDHEN and CDR2 SYDVKM. Sequenced sample: PBMCs or a T cell subset sorted from them (not recorded which). V is TRBV28 and J is TRBJ1-6; possible D gene TRBD1, 6 bases. This receptor was identified in a young man who had mild COVID-19 (a few samples of this study predate the infection). Cell type and time point are not known. CDR3 region: CASSLGQLYNSPLHF. CDR3 nucleotide sequence: TGTGCCAGCAGTTTAGGACAGCTCTATAATTCACCCCTCCACTTT.